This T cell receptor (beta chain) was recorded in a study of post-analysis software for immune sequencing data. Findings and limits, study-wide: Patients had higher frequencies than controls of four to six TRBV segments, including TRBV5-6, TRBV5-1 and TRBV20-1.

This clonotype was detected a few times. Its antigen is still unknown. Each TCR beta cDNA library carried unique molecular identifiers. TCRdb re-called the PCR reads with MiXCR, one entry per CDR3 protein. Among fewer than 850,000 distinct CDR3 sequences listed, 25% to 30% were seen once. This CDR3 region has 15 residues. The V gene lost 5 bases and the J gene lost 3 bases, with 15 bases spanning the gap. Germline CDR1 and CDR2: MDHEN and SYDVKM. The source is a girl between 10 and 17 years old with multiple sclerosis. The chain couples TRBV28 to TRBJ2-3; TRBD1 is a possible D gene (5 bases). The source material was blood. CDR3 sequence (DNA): TGTGCCAGCAGTCCCCCGCAGGGTTGGACAGATACGCAGTATTTT. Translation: CASSPPQGWTDTQYF. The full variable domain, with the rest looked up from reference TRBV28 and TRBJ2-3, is DVKVTQSSRYLVKRTGEKVFLECVQDMDHENMFWYRQDPGLGLRLIYFSYDVKMKEKGDIPEGYSVSREKKERFSLILESASTNQTSMYLCASSPPQGWTDTQYFGPGTRLTVL.